A single sample gave rise to the 8 T cell receptor beta chains below, sequenced in a study of T cells in tumors after PD-1 blockade. Profiled with immunoSEQ multiplex PCR; TCRdb holds only in-frame clones, not every one. The table shows 54,000 or so clones, with about 82% occurring only once. The sequenced sample was PBMCs, obtained before anti-PD-1 treatment. The origin of the receptors is a human donor with basal cell carcinoma.

The chain's CDR3 is CASSLRTSGGRFSYNEQFF. CDR3 nucleotide sequence: TGCGCCAGCAGCTTAAGGACTAGCGGGGGGCGCTTCTCCTACAATGAGCAGTTCTTC. The J gene is TRBJ2-1, the V gene TRBV5-1; 14 bases line up with TRBD2. The J segment lost 0 bases and the V segment lost 2 bases, leaving 7 bases of the junction unmatched. CDR1 and CDR2 (germline): SGHRS, YFSETQ. This CDR3 contains 19 residues.

Regarding this clone: The junction shows a germline mismatch at one end, possibly a read error. Other DNA sequences from this sample encode an identical CDR3 as well. The CDR3 spells CASSFRGRGYEQYF. CDR3 nucleotides: TGTGCTAGCAGCTTTCGGGGCAGGGGGTACGAGCAGTACTTC. The V call is TRBV11-3, the J call TRBJ2-7, with 7 bases matching TRBD1. The CDR3 sequence is 14 residues long. Germline V gene data show CDR1 as SGHNT and CDR2 as YENEEA.

The V call is TRBV27, the J call TRBJ1-6; 10 positions match TRBD1. Germline trimming cut 5 bases from V and 7 bases from J; bases unmatched to any gene: 2. CDR3 length: 14 amino acids. The germline CDR1 and CDR2 sequences are MNHEY and SMNVEV (reference sequence). The CDR3 loop is CASSRQGANSPLHF. The DNA for the CDR3 is TGTGCCAGCAGTAGACAGGGGGCGAATTCACCCCTCCACTTT.

J is TRBJ2-4 and V is TRBV30; D might be TRBD2 (6 bases). This CDR3 is built from 12 residues. V was trimmed by 4 bases and J by 6 bases, leaving 10 bases between them. Germline V gives CDR1 GTSNPN, CDR2 SVGIG (reference sequence). CDR3 loop: CAWNSGINIQYF. The CDR3 DNA reads as TGTGCCTGGAATAGCGGTATAAACATTCAGTACTTC.

The V call is TRBV5-6, the J call TRBJ2-7; 7 bases line up with TRBD1. This CDR3 contains 14 residues. Looked up from germline, CDR1 is SGHDT and CDR2 is YYEEEE. With 3 bases clipped from V and 0 bases from J, the junction kept 3 bases outside the gene matches. The CDR3 DNA is TGTGCCAGCAGCTCAAGGGACAGCTCCTACGAGCAGTACTTC. The encoded protein is CASSSRDSSYEQYF. Together with reference TRBV5-6 and TRBJ2-7, the CDR3 gives the full variable domain: DAGVTQSPTHLIKTRGQQVTLRCSPKSGHDTVSWYQQALGQGPQFIFQYYEEEERQRGNFPDRFSGHQFPNYSSELNVNALLLGDSALYLCASSSRDSSYEQYFGPGTRLTVT.

The chain couples TRBV3-1 (or the pseudogene TRBV3-2) to TRBJ1-4; D ambiguous. The germline gives CDR1 LGHDT, CDR2 YNNKEL (reference sequence). V lost 4 bases to trimming and J lost 5 bases, with 11 bases between them. CDR3 length: 14 amino acids. CDR3 protein: CASSLSAENEKLFF. Here the CDR3 DNA reads TGTGCCAGCAGCCTGTCGGCGGAGAATGAAAAACTGTTTTTT.

This sequence joins TRBV15 and TRBJ1-6; 7 bases match TRBD1. Losses at the gene ends were 1 base for V and 8 bases for J; bases not matched to a gene: 8. The CDR3 loop spans 16 amino acids. Germline values: CDR1 LNHNV, CDR2 YYDKDF (reference sequence). This CDR3 reads CATSRVGQANYSPLHF. In DNA, the CDR3 is TGTGCCACCAGCAGAGTAGGACAGGCGAATTATTCACCCCTCCACTTT. The full variable domain, its missing parts supplied by reference TRBV15 and TRBJ1-6, is DAMVIQNPRYQVTQFGKPVTLSCSQTLNHNVMYWYQQKSSQAPKLLFHYYDKDFNNEADTPDNFQSRRPNTSFCFLDIRSPGLGDTAMYLCATSRVGQANYSPLHFGNGTRLTVT.

The V and J genes are TRBV29-1 and TRBJ2-1, with 8 bases fitting TRBD2. The CDR3 sequence is 12 residues long. Germline V gene lookup returns CDR1 SQVTM and CDR2 ANQGSEA. V shed 5 bases and J 5 bases; nucleotides not matched to a gene: 2. CDR3 nucleotide sequence: TGCAGCGTTACTAGCGGAAACAATGAGCAGTTCTTC. This translates into CSVTSGNNEQFF.